Listed here are 9 T cell receptor beta chains from one sample, sequenced in a study of early T cells in non-severe SARS-CoV-2 infection. TCRdb reanalysed the 5' RACE reads using MiXCR and keeps one entry per CDR3 protein. The sample records some 98,000 distinct CDR3 sequences, roughly 11% being singletons. Material: whole blood. These receptor sequences come from an adult who was a healthcare worker with PCR-confirmed SARS-CoV-2 infection or an uninfected control (not recorded which).

This clonotype was observed at least ten times. The rearrangement joins TRBV27 to TRBJ1-1; D might be TRBD1 (6 bases). This CDR3 has 16 amino acids. Per germline, CDR1 MNHEY and CDR2 SMNVEV (reference sequence). Trimming removed 1 base from V and 1 base from J, with 13 bases in between. CDR3 sequence (DNA): TGTGCCAGCAGTTTATTACAGGGATCCGGGAACACTGAAGCTTTCTTT. Translation: CASSLLQGSGNTEAFF.

This chain links TRBV6-1 with TRBJ1-6; 8 bases line up with TRBD1. V was clipped by 3 bases and J by 9 bases; unmatched bases: 7. Germline CDR1 MNHNS, CDR2 SASEGT. The CDR3 totals 15 residues. The chain's CDR3 is CASSERQGKSSPLHF. As DNA, the CDR3 is TGTGCCAGCAGTGAGAGACAGGGGAAGTCTTCACCCCTCCACTTT.

This clonotype turned up a few times. The chain is built from TRBV24-1 and TRBJ1-1, with TRBD1 identical over 7 bases. CDR1 KGHDR and CDR2 SFDVKD come from the germline V gene. The CDR3 consists of 14 residues. The trim removed 7 bases at V and 4 bases at J, leaving 8 bases unmatched. CDR3 amino acids: CATRGSRDSTEAFF. Here the CDR3 DNA reads TGTGCCACCAGGGGGTCACGGGACAGCACTGAAGCTTTCTTT.

This clonotype was seen ten or more times. The genes are TRBV7-8 and TRBJ2-1; TRBD2 matches at 12 bases. The germline V gene has CDR1 SGHVS and CDR2 FQNEAQ. The CDR3 is 15 residues long. J gave up 5 bases and V 4 bases, and 3 bases lay outside the gene matches. The CDR3: CASSSRTSGNNEQFF. As DNA, the CDR3 is TGTGCCAGCAGCTCGAGGACTAGCGGGAACAATGAGCAGTTCTTC. The full variable domain, with the rest looked up from reference TRBV7-8 and TRBJ2-1, is GAGVSQSPRYKVAKRGQDVALRCDPISGHVSLFWYQQALGQGPEFLTYFQNEAQLDKSGLPSDRFFAERPEGSVSTLKIQRTQQEDSAVYLCASSSRTSGNNEQFFGPGTRLTVL.

There are many counts of this clonotype. J is TRBJ2-1 and V is TRBV20-1; 8 bases map to TRBD2. Germline CDR1 reads DFQATT; CDR2 reads SNEGSKA (reference sequence). The trim removed 6 bases at V and 2 bases at J, leaving 9 bases unmatched. This CDR3 comprises 15 residues. CDR3 sequence reads: CSAPSGGFTYNEQFF. The CDR3 DNA is TGCAGTGCGCCTTCGGGGGGGTTTACCTACAATGAGCAGTTCTTC.

V gene TRBV29-1 combines with J gene TRBJ1-1; a possible D gene is TRBD1 (6 bases). The CDR3 loop spans 10 amino acids. V lost 6 bases to trimming and J lost 7 bases, with 9 bases between them. Germline CDR1 SQVTM, CDR2 ANQGSEA. DNA for the CDR3: TGCAGCGTCGGGGGGCTTGAAGCTTTCTTT. Protein sequence: CSVGGLEAFF. Looking up the rest from reference TRBV29-1 and TRBJ1-1 gives the full variable domain: SAVISQKPSRDICQRGTSLTIQCQVDSQVTMMFWYRQQPGQSLTLIATANQGSEATYESGFVIDKFPISRPNLTFSTLTVSNMSPEDSSIYLCSVGGLEAFFGQGTRLTVV.

The chain is built from TRBV3-1 and TRBJ2-5; TRBD2 matches 13 bases. The CDR3 sequence is 17 residues long. The germline gives CDR1 LGHDT, CDR2 YNNKEL (reference sequence). With 1 base clipped from V and 7 bases from J, the junction kept 9 bases outside the gene matches. CDR3 amino acids: CASSQGTSGRAEVTQYF. CDR3 DNA: TGTGCCAGCAGCCAAGGTACTAGCGGGAGGGCCGAAGTGACCCAGTACTTC.

Many counts were recorded for this clonotype. The chain recombines TRBV9 with TRBJ1-1; possible D gene TRBD1, 5 bases. V lost 0 bases to trimming and J lost 9 bases, with 12 bases between them. The CDR3 sequence is 13 residues long. Germline V lookup: CDR1 SGDLS, CDR2 YYNGEE. CDR3 sequence: CASSVELGGKAFF. The CDR3 DNA reads TGTGCCAGCAGCGTAGAGCTGGGGGGGAAAGCTTTCTTT.

The genes are TRBV12-5 and TRBJ1-1, with D possibly TRBD1 on 5 matching bases. The CDR3 runs 15 residues. The V end was cut by 5 bases, the J end by 0 bases, with 13 bases between. In germline, CDR1 is LGHNT, CDR2 FRNRAP. The CDR3 coding sequence is TGTGCTAGTGGTCCCAGGGACGGTCTGAACACTGAAGCTTTCTTT. This codes for CASGPRDGLNTEAFF. The full variable domain, rest sourced from reference TRBV12-5 and TRBJ1-1, is DARVTQTPRHKVTEMGQEVTMRCQPILGHNTVFWYRQTMMQGLELLAYFRNRAPLDDSGMPKDRFSAEMPDATLATLKIQPSEPRDSAVYFCASGPRDGLNTEAFFGQGTRLTVV.